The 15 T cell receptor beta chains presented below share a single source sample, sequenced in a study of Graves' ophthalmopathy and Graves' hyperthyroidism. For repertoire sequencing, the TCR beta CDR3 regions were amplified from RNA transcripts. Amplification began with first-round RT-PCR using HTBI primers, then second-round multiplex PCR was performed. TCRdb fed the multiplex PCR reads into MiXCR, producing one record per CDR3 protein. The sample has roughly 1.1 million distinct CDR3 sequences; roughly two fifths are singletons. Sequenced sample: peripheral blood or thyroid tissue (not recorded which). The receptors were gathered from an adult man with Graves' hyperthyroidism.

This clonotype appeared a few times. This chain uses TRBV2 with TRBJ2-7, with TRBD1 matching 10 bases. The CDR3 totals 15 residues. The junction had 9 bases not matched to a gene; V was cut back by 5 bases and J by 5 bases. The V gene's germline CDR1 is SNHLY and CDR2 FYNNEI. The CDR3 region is CASSFYGTGADEQYF. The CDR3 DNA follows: TGTGCCAGCAGTTTCTACGGGACAGGGGCGGACGAGCAGTACTTC.

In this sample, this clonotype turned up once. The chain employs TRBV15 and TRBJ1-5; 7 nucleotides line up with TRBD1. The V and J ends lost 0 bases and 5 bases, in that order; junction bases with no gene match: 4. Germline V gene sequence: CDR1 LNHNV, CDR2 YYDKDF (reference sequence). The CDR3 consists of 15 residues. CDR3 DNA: TGTGCCACCAGCAGAGAACAGGGGACCCATCAGCCCCAGCATTTT. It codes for CATSREQGTHQPQHF. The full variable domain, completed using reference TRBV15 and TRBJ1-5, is DAMVIQNPRYQVTQFGKPVTLSCSQTLNHNVMYWYQQKSSQAPKLLFHYYDKDFNNEADTPDNFQSRRPNTSFCFLDIRSPGLGDTAMYLCATSREQGTHQPQHFGDGTRLSIL.

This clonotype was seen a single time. The CDR3 sequence: CASTEGSGVSPLHF. CDR3 DNA: TGTGCCAGCACCGAAGGGTCAGGGGTTTCACCCCTCCACTTT. The genes are TRBV7-2 and TRBJ1-6; a weak D match, TRBD1 (6 bases). The CDR3 is 14 residues long. Germline CDR1 SGHTA, CDR2 FQGNSA. Trimming cost V 7 bases and J 9 bases, with 16 bases left between them.

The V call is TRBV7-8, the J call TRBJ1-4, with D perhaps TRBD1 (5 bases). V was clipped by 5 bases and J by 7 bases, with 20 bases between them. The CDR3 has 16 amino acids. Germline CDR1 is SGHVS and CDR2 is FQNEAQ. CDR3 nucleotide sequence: TGTGCCAGCAGCGCCCAAACCGGGACGCGGACTGAAAAACTGTTTTTT. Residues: CASSAQTGTRTEKLFF.

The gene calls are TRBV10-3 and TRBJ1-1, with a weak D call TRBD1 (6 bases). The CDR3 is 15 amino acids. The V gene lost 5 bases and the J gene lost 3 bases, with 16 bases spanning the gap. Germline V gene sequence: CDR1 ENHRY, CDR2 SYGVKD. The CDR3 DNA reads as TGTGCCATCAGTTATACTCAGGGGAGGTACACTGAAGCTTTCTTT. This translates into CAISYTQGRYTEAFF.

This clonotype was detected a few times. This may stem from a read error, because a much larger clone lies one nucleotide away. CDR3 protein: CASSSEYLETQYF. In DNA form, the CDR3 reads TGTGCCAGCAGCTCTGAGTACCTAGAGACCCAGTACTTC. The rearrangement uses TRBV7-9 and TRBJ2-5; no definite D call. This CDR3 comprises 13 residues. V lost 4 bases and J lost 4, with 10 bases in between. Germline CDR1 SEHNR, CDR2 FQNEAQ (reference sequence).

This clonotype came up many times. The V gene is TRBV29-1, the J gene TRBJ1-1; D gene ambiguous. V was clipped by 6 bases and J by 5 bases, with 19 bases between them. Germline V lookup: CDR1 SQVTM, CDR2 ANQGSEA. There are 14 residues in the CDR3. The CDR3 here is CSVREDPIVTEAFF. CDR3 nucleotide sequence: TGCAGCGTAAGGGAAGACCCAATTGTTACTGAAGCTTTCTTT.

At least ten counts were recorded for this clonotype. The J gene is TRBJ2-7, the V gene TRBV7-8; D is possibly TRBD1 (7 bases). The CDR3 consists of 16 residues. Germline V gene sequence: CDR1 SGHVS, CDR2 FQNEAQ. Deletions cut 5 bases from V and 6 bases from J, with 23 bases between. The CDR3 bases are TGTGCCAGCAGCCTGCTCAGGGCTGCAGGGGGGTTCGAGCAGTACTTC. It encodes CASSLLRAAGGFEQYF.

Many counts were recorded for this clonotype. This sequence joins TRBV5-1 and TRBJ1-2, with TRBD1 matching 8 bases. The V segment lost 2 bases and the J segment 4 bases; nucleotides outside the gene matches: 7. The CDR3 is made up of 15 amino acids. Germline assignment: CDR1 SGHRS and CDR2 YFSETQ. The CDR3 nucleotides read TGCGCCAGCAGCTTCTCGACAGGGGTCGGCTATGGCTACACCTTC. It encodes CASSFSTGVGYGYTF.

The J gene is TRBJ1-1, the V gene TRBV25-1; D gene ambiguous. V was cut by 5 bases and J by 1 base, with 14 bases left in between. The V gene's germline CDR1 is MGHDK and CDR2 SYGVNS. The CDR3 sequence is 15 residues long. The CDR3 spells CASSSGGGGNTEAFF. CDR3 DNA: TGTGCCAGCAGTTCCGGAGGTGGAGGGAACACTGAAGCTTTCTTT.

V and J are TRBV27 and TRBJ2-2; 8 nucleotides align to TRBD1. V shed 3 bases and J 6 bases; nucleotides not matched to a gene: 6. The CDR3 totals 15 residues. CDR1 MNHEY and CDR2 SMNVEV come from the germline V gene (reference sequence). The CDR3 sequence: CASSFQGQGAGELFF. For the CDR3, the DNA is TGTGCCAGCAGTTTCCAAGGACAGGGAGCCGGGGAGCTGTTTTTT.

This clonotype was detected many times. The CDR3 is CASSGKMGSYGYTF. In nucleotides, the CDR3 is TGTGCCAGCAGCGGCAAAATGGGGAGCTATGGCTACACCTTC. The chain couples TRBV9 to TRBJ1-2; D unclear. Germline CDR1 SGDLS, CDR2 YYNGEE. V shed 3 bases and J shed 4 bases, with 13 bases lying between them. The CDR3 is 14 residues long.

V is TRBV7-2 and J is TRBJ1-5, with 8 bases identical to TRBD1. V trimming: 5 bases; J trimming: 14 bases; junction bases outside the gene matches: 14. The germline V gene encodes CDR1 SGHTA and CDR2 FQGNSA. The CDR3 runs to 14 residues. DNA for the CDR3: TGTGCCAGCAGCCCCCCAAGGACAGGGATCTACGAGCATTTT. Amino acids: CASSPPRTGIYEHF.

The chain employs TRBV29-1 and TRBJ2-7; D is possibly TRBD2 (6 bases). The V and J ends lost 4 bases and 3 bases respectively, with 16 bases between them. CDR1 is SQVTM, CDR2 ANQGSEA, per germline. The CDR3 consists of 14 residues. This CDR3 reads CSVVFPGLNYEQYF. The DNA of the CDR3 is TGCAGCGTTGTCTTTCCGGGACTGAACTACGAGCAGTACTTC.

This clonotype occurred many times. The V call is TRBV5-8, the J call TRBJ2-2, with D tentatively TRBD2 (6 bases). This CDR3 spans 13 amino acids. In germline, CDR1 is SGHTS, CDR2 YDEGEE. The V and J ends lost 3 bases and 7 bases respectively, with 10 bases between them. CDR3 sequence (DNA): TGTGCCAGCAGCTGGGACTTCGGCGGGGAGCTGTTTTTT. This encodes CASSWDFGGELFF.